These 10 T cell receptor beta chains came from one sample sequenced in a study of cytomegalovirus exposure and HLA in healthy donors (dated by TCRdb to about 2017). Receptors were amplified or captured by the immunoSEQ multiplex PCR assay. A mixture of 60 forward primers for TCR Vbeta segments and 13 reverse primers for TCR Jbeta segments was used in the multiplex PCR. TCRdb stores this immuneACCESS table with in-frame sequences only. Part of the clones is absent; in the studies checked, under half of the shortfall reflects unresolved V genes, and no reason is known for the rest. The sample table records more than 100,000 clones; under 75% of these occur just once. The ten largest clones add up to under 2.5% of the sample. Sequenced input: PBMCs. Every receptor here comes from a woman between 40 and 50 years old in good health and CMV-seronegative.

The V gene is TRBV25-1, the J gene TRBJ2-7; D is uncertain. This CDR3 comprises 14 residues. Germline V gene sequence: CDR1 MGHDK, CDR2 SYGVNS. V lost 0 bases to trimming and J lost 1 base, with 7 bases between them. The CDR3 coding sequence is TGTGCCAGCAGTGAATACGGGTCTTCCTACGAGCAGTACTTC. Its translation is CASSEYGSSYEQYF.

The rearrangement uses TRBV30 and TRBJ1-1; D remains unclear. Deletions cut 1 base from V and 0 bases from J, with 6 bases between. Germline CDR1 and CDR2: GTSNPN and SVGIG (reference sequence). The CDR3 runs 13 residues. Written as DNA, the CDR3 is TGTGCCTGGAGTGGAATAGTGAACACTGAAGCTTTCTTT. Translation gives CAWSGIVNTEAFF.

The chain couples TRBV18 to TRBJ2-5; tentatively, D is TRBD1 (5 bases). V was cut by 2 bases and J by 4 bases, with 5 bases left in between. The CDR3 length is 12 residues. The germline gives CDR1 KGHSH, CDR2 LQKENI. Here the CDR3 DNA reads TGTGCCAGCTCACCAAGGGGAGAGACCCAGTACTTC. Its translation is CASSPRGETQYF.

The rearrangement joins TRBV30 to TRBJ2-7; TRBD2 matches 7 bases. V lost 3 bases, J lost 4 bases, and 9 bases stayed unmatched. CDR1 GTSNPN and CDR2 SVGIG come from the germline V gene (reference sequence). The CDR3 totals 14 residues. The CDR3: CAWSLGLDSYEQYF. As DNA, the CDR3 is TGTGCCTGGAGCTTAGGACTAGACTCTTACGAGCAGTACTTC.

The chain has TRBV13 and TRBJ1-1, with TRBD1 matching over 9 bases. CDR3 size: 14 residues. Trimming cost V 4 bases and J 5 bases; bases outside gene matches: 5. Per germline, CDR1 PRHDT and CDR2 FYEKMQ (reference sequence). The CDR3 loop is CASSWPGQGTEAFF. For the CDR3, the DNA is TGTGCCAGCAGCTGGCCGGGACAGGGAACTGAAGCTTTCTTT.

This rearrangement joins TRBV4-1 to TRBJ2-2; 7 nucleotides match TRBD1. Germline V gene sequence: CDR1 MGHRA, CDR2 YSYEKL. J lost 4 bases, V lost 3 bases, and 11 bases had no gene match. The CDR3 has 17 amino acids. CDR3 sequence: CASSQGPRGPGTGELFF. As DNA, the CDR3 is TGCGCCAGCAGCCAGGGTCCTAGGGGGCCAGGCACCGGGGAGCTGTTTTTT.

This chain links TRBV7-9 with TRBJ2-1, with 13 bases aligning to TRBD2. The V and J ends lost 5 bases and 5 bases, in that order; junction bases with no gene match: 3. Germline CDR1 and CDR2: SEHNR and FQNEAQ (reference sequence). The CDR3 extends over 15 amino acids. As DNA, the CDR3 is TGTGCCAGCAGCCCACTAGCGGGGGGGCACAATGAGCAGTTCTTC. This translates into CASSPLAGGHNEQFF.

The V call is TRBV5-1, the J call TRBJ1-2, with unresolved D. Germline lookup yields CDR1 SGHRS and CDR2 YFSETQ. Between the trimmed V and J ends, which lost 0 bases and 8 bases, there was a span of 11 bases. This CDR3 has 13 residues. CDR3 region: CASSLDPVRGYTF. DNA of the CDR3: TGCGCCAGCAGCTTGGACCCCGTGAGGGGCTACACCTTC. The variable domain in full, completed from reference TRBV5-1 and TRBJ1-2, reads KAGVTQTPRYLIKTRGQQVTLSCSPISGHRSVSWYQQTPGQGLQFLFEYFSETQRNKGNFPGRFSGRQFSNSRSEMNVSTLELGDSALYLCASSLDPVRGYTFGSGTRLTVV.

The chain carries TRBV19 and TRBJ1-1; the D is unclear. Per the germline V gene, CDR1 is LNHDA and CDR2 is SQIVND (reference sequence). V dropped 5 bases and J dropped 0 bases, with 7 bases sitting between them. This CDR3 spans 13 amino acids. This CDR3 reads CASSSSVNTEAFF. As DNA, the CDR3 is TGTGCCAGTAGTTCTTCTGTGAACACTGAAGCTTTCTTT.

The V call is TRBV30, the J call TRBJ2-7; a possible D gene is TRBD1 (5 bases). Trimming pared 1 base from V and 3 bases from J, leaving 7 bases between. CDR1 is GTSNPN and CDR2 is SVGIG in the germline V gene (reference sequence). The CDR3 totals 12 residues. In DNA form, the CDR3 reads TGTGCCTGGAGTGAGGGGCTCTACGAGCAGTACTTC. This sequence encodes CAWSEGLYEQYF.